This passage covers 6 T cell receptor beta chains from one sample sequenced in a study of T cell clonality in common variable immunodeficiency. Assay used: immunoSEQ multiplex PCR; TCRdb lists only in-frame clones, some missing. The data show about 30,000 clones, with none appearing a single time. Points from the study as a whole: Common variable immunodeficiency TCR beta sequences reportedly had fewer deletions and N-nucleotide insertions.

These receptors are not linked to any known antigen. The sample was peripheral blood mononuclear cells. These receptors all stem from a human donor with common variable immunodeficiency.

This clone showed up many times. CDR3 amino acids: CASRVSGYTSYEQYF. Incomplete CDR3 DNA: TGTGCCAGTCGAGTTAGCGGGTATACATCCTACGAG. This chain joins TRBV6-2 or TRBV6-3 and TRBJ2-7; 7 positions agree with TRBD2. The read stops 3 residues short of the end of the CDR3; the missing end is completed from the germline J gene. With V trimmed by 9 bases and J by 1 base, 12 bases remained unmatched. The germline gives CDR1 MNHEY, CDR2 SVGEGT. The CDR3 runs 15 residues.

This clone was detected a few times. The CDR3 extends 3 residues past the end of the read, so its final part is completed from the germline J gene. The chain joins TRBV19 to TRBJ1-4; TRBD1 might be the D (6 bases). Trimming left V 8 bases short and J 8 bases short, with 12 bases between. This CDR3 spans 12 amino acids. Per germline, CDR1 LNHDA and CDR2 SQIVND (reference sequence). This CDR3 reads CASSGDQEKLFF. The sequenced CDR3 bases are TGTGCCAGTTCAGGGGATCAGGAAAAA.

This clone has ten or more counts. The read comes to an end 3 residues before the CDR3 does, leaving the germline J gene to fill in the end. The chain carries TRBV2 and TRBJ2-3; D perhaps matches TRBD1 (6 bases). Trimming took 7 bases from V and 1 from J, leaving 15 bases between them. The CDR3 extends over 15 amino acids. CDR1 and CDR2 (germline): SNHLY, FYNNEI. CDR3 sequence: CASTPGQAGTDTQYF. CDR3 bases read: TGTGCCAGCACCCCGGGACAAGCAGGCACAGATACG. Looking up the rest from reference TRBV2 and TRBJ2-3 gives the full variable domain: EPEVTQTPSHQVTQMGQEVILRCVPISNHLYFYWYRQILGQKVEFLVSFYNNEISEKSEIFDDQFSVERPDGSNFTLKIRSTKLEDSAMYFCASTPGQAGTDTQYFGPGTRLTVL.

The DNA read from the CDR3 is TGTGCCTGGAGTGTACCTCGATTGCGGGGCCAAGAGACC. As protein: CAWSVPRLRGQET. The full CDR3 reads CAWSVPRLRGQETQYF. The chain has TRBV30 and TRBJ2-5; tentatively, D is TRBD2 (6 bases). Read data end 3 residues before the CDR3 end; the end is taken from the germline J gene. V was shortened by 0 bases and J by 1 base, with 15 bases between the two germline ends. The germline V gene encodes CDR1 GTSNPN and CDR2 SVGIG (reference sequence). The CDR3 spans 16 residues.

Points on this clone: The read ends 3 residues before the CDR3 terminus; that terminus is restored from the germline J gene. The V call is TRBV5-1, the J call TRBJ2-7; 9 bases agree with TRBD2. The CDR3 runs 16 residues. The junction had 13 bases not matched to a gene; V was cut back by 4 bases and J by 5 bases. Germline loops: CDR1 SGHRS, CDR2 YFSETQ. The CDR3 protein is CASSQQELAGKHEQYF. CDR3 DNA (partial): TGCGCCAGCAGCCAGCAGGAGCTAGCGGGGAAGCACGAG.

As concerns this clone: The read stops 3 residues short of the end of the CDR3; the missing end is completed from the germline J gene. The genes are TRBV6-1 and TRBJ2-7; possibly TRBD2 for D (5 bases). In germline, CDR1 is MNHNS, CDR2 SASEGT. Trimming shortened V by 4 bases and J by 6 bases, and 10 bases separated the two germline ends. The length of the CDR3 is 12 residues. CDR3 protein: CASSGRSAEQYF. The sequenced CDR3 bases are TGTGCCAGCAGTGGACGTAGCGCCGAG.